These T cell receptor beta chains were read from a single sample in a study of blood T cell repertoires in COVID-19. Sequenced by immunoSEQ multiplex PCR; TCRdb stores in-frame clones only, minus some. Counted here are 90,000 to 130,000 clones, around 90% occurring once; the ten biggest clones make up about 3.5%. Sequencing used peripheral blood. These TCRs come from a woman between 50 and 59 years old with acute or convalescent COVID-19. CDR3s include the opening cysteine and the closing phenylalanine or tryptophan. A D gene is named only where the DNA matches it firmly. Clone size, where shown, is once, few, many, or a class for clones that have expanded.

clone_size: .; v_call: TRBV5-1; d_call: TRBD1; j_call: TRBJ2-6; cdr3_nt: TGCGCCAGCAGCTTGGCGGGGACAGGGCCCATCTCTGGGGCCAACGTCCTGACTTTC; cdr3_aa: CASSLAGTGPISGANVLTF
clone_size: once; v_call: TRBV6-5; d_call: .; j_call: TRBJ1-1; cdr3_nt: TGTGCCAGCACACCCCTCAGGGACACTGAAGCTTTCTTT; cdr3_aa: CASTPLRDTEAFF
clone_size: once; v_call: TRBV15; d_call: TRBD1; j_call: TRBJ2-1; cdr3_nt: TGTGCCACGGTCAGGGGGAACTACAATGAGCAGTTCTTC; cdr3_aa: CATVRGNYNEQFF
clone_size: once; v_call: TRBV21-1; d_call: .; j_call: TRBJ2-1; cdr3_nt: TGTGCCAGCAGCAAAGGGACAGGGAACAATGAGCAGTTCTTC; cdr3_aa: CASSKGTGNNEQFF
clone_size: .; v_call: TRBV27; d_call: TRBD2; j_call: TRBJ2-3; cdr3_nt: TGTGCCAGCAGTTTAAACCCCCTAGCGGGACGCACAGATACGCAGTATTTT; cdr3_aa: CASSLNPLAGRTDTQYF
clone_size: .; v_call: TRBV5-1; d_call: TRBD2; j_call: TRBJ2-7; cdr3_nt: TGCGCCAGCAGCTTGGTTCTAGCGGGAGGGCTCGGGGAGCAGTACTTC; cdr3_aa: CASSLVLAGGLGEQYF
clone_size: .; v_call: TRBV19; d_call: TRBD1; j_call: TRBJ1-5; cdr3_nt: TGTGCCAGTAGTCCGGACAGGGTCCGTCAGCCCCAGCATTTT; cdr3_aa: CASSPDRVRQPQHF
clone_size: .; v_call: TRBV2; d_call: .; j_call: TRBJ2-7; cdr3_nt: TGTGCCAGCGACTTCTCCTACGAGCAGTACTTC; cdr3_aa: CASDFSYEQYF
clone_size: .; v_call: TRBV7-9; d_call: .; j_call: TRBJ1-1; cdr3_nt: TGTGCCAGCAGCTTCGTAGGAGGTGCAGCTTTCTTT; cdr3_aa: CASSFVGGAAFF
clone_size: .; v_call: TRBV19; d_call: .; j_call: TRBJ2-5; cdr3_nt: TGTGCCAGTAGTATGATTTTTGGGAGGCCCCAAGAGACCCAGTACTTC; cdr3_aa: CASSMIFGRPQETQYF
clone_size: .; v_call: TRBV19; d_call: TRBD1; j_call: TRBJ1-1; cdr3_nt: TGTGCCAGTAGACCGGGACAGGGGGTTGAAGCTTTCTTT; cdr3_aa: CASRPGQGVEAFF
clone_size: .; v_call: TRBV7-9; d_call: .; j_call: TRBJ2-1; cdr3_nt: TGTGCCAGCAGCTTGGGGGGCTCCTACAATGAGCAGTTCTTC; cdr3_aa: CASSLGGSYNEQFF
clone_size: .; v_call: TRBV12-3/TRBV12-4; d_call: .; j_call: TRBJ2-7; cdr3_nt: TGTGCCAGCAGTACCGACTACTACGAGCAGTACTTC; cdr3_aa: CASSTDYYEQYF
clone_size: .; v_call: TRBV7-9; d_call: TRBD2; j_call: TRBJ2-7; cdr3_nt: TGTGCCAGCAGCTCAAAGCCTGCGGACCTTAGCGGGAGTTTGGACGAGCAGTACTTC; cdr3_aa: CASSSKPADLSGSLDEQYF
clone_size: .; v_call: TRBV7-9; d_call: .; j_call: TRBJ1-5; cdr3_nt: TGTGCCAGCAGCAGGGTAGGCCCAGGGCAGCCCCAGCATTTT; cdr3_aa: CASSRVGPGQPQHF
clone_size: .; v_call: TRBV7-2; d_call: TRBD2; j_call: TRBJ2-3; cdr3_nt: TGTGCCAGCAGCTTAGGGCGGCTAGCGGGAGTCAGAGATACGCAGTATTTT; cdr3_aa: CASSLGRLAGVRDTQYF
clone_size: .; v_call: TRBV19; d_call: TRBD1; j_call: TRBJ1-5; cdr3_nt: TGTGCCAGTAGTATCAAACAGGGGGGTCAGCCCCAGCATTTT; cdr3_aa: CASSIKQGGQPQHF
clone_size: .; v_call: TRBV7-2; d_call: .; j_call: TRBJ2-1; cdr3_nt: TGTGCCAGCAGCTTAGCTGATCGCAGGACTGGGGATGAGCAGTTCTTC; cdr3_aa: CASSLADRRTGDEQFF
clone_size: .; v_call: TRBV27; d_call: .; j_call: TRBJ2-7; cdr3_nt: TGTGCCAGCAGTGGCCGGGAGTCGCGAGAGCAGTACTTC; cdr3_aa: CASSGRESREQYF
clone_size: .; v_call: TRBV5-1; d_call: .; j_call: TRBJ2-2; cdr3_nt: TGCGCCAGCAGCGATAGCCGGACCGGGGAGCTGTTTTTT; cdr3_aa: CASSDSRTGELFF
clone_size: .; v_call: TRBV5-5; d_call: .; j_call: TRBJ2-5; cdr3_nt: TGTGCCAGCAGCTTGGGACCGGGGGTTCAAGAGACCCAGTACTTC; cdr3_aa: CASSLGPGVQETQYF
clone_size: .; v_call: TRBV11-2; d_call: .; j_call: TRBJ2-5; cdr3_nt: TGTGCCAGCAGCTTAGAGGTACACCCCCAAGAGACCCAGTACTTC; cdr3_aa: CASSLEVHPQETQYF